This TCR beta chain was recorded in a study of blood T cell repertoires in COVID-19. For the study at large: Italy, Spain and the United States were the sources of the convalescent and acute COVID-19 samples. PBMCs, B-cell-depleted T cells, or T cells provided the cDNA or gDNA that made up the material.

As originally analysed: Amplifying reference gene primers gave estimates of nucleated cell counts. Some clones are missing from TCRdb's copy, which holds only in-frame ones; the method was immunoSEQ multiplex PCR. Clonal size and the V and J genes are those of that table, whereas D and trimming came from the DNA. The sample includes about 6,600 clones, roughly four fifths seen only once; the top ten take about 14%. The germline V gene encodes CDR1 SEHNR and CDR2 FQNEAQ (reference sequence). The ends were cut back, 5 bases at V and 1 base at J, with 22 bases in the middle. This CDR3 has 18 residues. The chain recombines TRBV7-9 with TRBJ2-3; no clear D gene. This receptor was obtained from a man aged 55-75 years with acute or convalescent COVID-19. Material for sequencing was peripheral blood. This CDR3 is CASSPPIGSSVGTDTQYF. CDR3 in DNA: TGTGCCAGCAGCCCCCCCATTGGTAGCTCGGTGGGCACAGATACGCAGTATTTT.